This T cell receptor (beta chain) stems from a study of blood T cell repertoires in COVID-19. In the study overall: The study drew acute and convalescent COVID-19 samples from the United States, Italy and Spain. PBMCs, B-cell-depleted T cells, or T cells were the source of the cDNA or gDNA that made up the material.

Original processing methods: Estimation of nucleated cell counts was performed using reference gene primer amplification. Profiling relied on immunoSEQ multiplex PCR, and the TCRdb table lists in-frame clones only, not all of them. The V and J calls and the clone size are those of that table, but D and trimming were determined from the DNA. The sample has about 67,000 clones; roughly 89% are singletons. Trimming took 8 bases from V and 5 from J, leaving 18 bases between them. CDR3 length: 14 amino acids. The V gene's germline CDR1 is LNHDA and CDR2 SQIVND (reference sequence). The sequence was collected from a woman older than 75 with acute or convalescent COVID-19. V and J are TRBV19 and TRBJ1-1; tentatively, D is TRBD1 (5 bases). The sample consisted of peripheral blood. The CDR3 protein is CASLLNPGGTEAFF. DNA for the CDR3: TGTGCCAGTCTACTTAATCCGGGGGGAACTGAAGCTTTCTTT.